One and the same sample provided the 30 T cell receptor beta chains below, sequenced in a study of T-cell reconstitution after alpha-beta-depleted transplantation in children. Preparation of the TCRbeta library was carried out with unique molecular identifiers. TCRdb used MiXCR to reprocess the PCR reads, holding one entry per CDR3 protein. The sample has 450,000 to 550,000 distinct CDR3 sequences, about an eighth seen once. Source: PBMCs, mostly from graft donor cells, taken 180 days after TCRalphabeta/CD19-depleted stem cell transplant. All receptors come from a female patient between 2 and 15 years old who had a stem cell transplant for aplastic anemia, so the T cells may come from the graft donor.

The chain couples TRBV4-1 to TRBJ2-2; 11 bases agree with TRBD1. J gave up 1 base and V 1 base, and 5 bases lay outside the gene matches. Germline lookup yields CDR1 MGHRA and CDR2 YSYEKL. This CDR3 has 18 residues. The CDR3 bases are TGCGCCAGCAGCCAAGGGGGGACAGGGGGATGGAACACCGGGGAGCTGTTTTTT. Translation gives CASSQGGTGGWNTGELFF.

This clonotype has only a few counts. This chain joins TRBV12-3 or TRBV12-4 and TRBJ1-1; 11 positions agree with TRBD1. The CDR3 contains 16 residues. The ends lost 4 bases at V and 4 bases at J; junction bases unmatched: 8. CDR3 nucleotides: TGTGCCAGCAGTTCGGGGACAGGGGGGGTGAGCACTGAAGCTTTCTTT. The encoded protein is CASSSGTGGVSTEAFF.

This clonotype was recorded many times. The chain links TRBV20-1 to TRBJ2-7, with 8 bases that match TRBD2. With 3 bases clipped from V and 2 bases from J, the junction kept 3 bases outside the gene matches. Germline V CDR1 and CDR2: DFQATT, SNEGSKA (reference sequence). The CDR3 is 13 amino acids. The CDR3 DNA reads TGCAGTGCTAGGCTAGCGGGCACCTACGAGCAGTACGTC. Protein product: CSARLAGTYEQYV.

In regard to this clonotype: One end of the junction fails to match germline, which may point to a read error. The chain links TRBV6-5 to TRBJ1-1, with TRBD1 matching over 8 bases. CDR3 size: 16 residues. Germline lookup yields CDR1 MNHEY and CDR2 SVGAGI. This CDR3 reads CASSYVSQGGNSEAFF. In nucleotides, the CDR3 is TGTGCCAGCAGTTACGTATCACAGGGGGGGAACTCTGAAGCTTTCTTT.

This clonotype was detected only once. The gene calls are TRBV4-3 and TRBJ2-7; 8 bases map to TRBD1. The J call may be in error: the DNA end matches TRBJ2-1 better. The CDR3 covers 14 residues. CDR1 and CDR2 (germline): LGHNA, YSLEER. For the CDR3, the DNA is TGCGCCAGCAGCCGCGGACAGGGTACGGGCGAGCAGTTCTTC. Translated, it gives CASSRGQGTGEQFF.

A few counts support this clonotype. The genes are TRBV5-5 and TRBJ1-1; a weak D match, TRBD1 (5 bases). The CDR3 spans 14 residues. Per germline, CDR1 SGHKS and CDR2 YYEKEE (reference sequence). Trimming shortened V by 5 bases and J by 1 base, and 12 bases separated the two germline ends. CDR3 loop: CASRRKTENTEAFF. DNA of the CDR3: TGTGCCAGCAGGAGAAAGACAGAGAACACTGAAGCTTTCTTT.

The chain employs TRBV7-2 and TRBJ2-3; the match to TRBD2 covers 14 bases. Germline V lookup: CDR1 SGHTA, CDR2 FQGNSA. CDR3 length: 16 residues. The ends lost 3 bases at V and 8 bases at J; junction bases unmatched: 7. CDR3 amino acids: CASSFSGLAGGGTQYF. In DNA form, the CDR3 reads TGTGCCAGCAGCTTCTCCGGACTAGCGGGAGGAGGTACGCAGTATTTT. Filled out from reference TRBV7-2 and TRBJ2-3, the complete variable domain reads GAGVSQSPSNKVTEKGKDVELRCDPISGHTALYWYRQSLGQGLEFLIYFQGNSAPDKSGLPSDRFSAERTGGSVSTLTIQRTQQEDSAVYLCASSFSGLAGGGTQYFGPGTRLTVL.

This clonotype came up a few times. V and J are TRBV20-1 and TRBJ2-3, with TRBD2 as a possible D gene (5 bases). Trimming shortened V by 2 bases and J by 7 bases, and 10 bases separated the two germline ends. Germline CDR1 reads DFQATT; CDR2 reads SNEGSKA (reference sequence). The CDR3 extends over 12 amino acids. The CDR3: CSARPRLYTQYF. CDR3 sequence (DNA): TGCAGTGCTAGACCCCGACTATATACGCAGTATTTT.

The chain couples TRBV12-3 or TRBV12-4 to TRBJ1-2, with TRBD1 identical over 8 bases. The ends lost 3 bases at V and 2 bases at J; junction bases unmatched: 2. The CDR3 loop spans 14 amino acids. CDR3 sequence reads: CASSFYRGNYGYTF. CDR3 DNA: TGTGCCAGCAGTTTTTACAGGGGGAACTATGGCTACACCTTC.

This clonotype was seen a few times. The V gene is TRBV6-2 or TRBV6-3, the J gene TRBJ1-1, with D unresolved. The CDR3 is 15 amino acids. The V and J ends lost 8 bases and 4 bases respectively, with 20 bases between them. CDR1 MNHEY and CDR2 SVGEGT come from the germline V gene. The DNA of the CDR3 is TGTGCCAGCGGTAAAACGACATCCCGGAGCACTGAAGCTTTCTTT. Translation: CASGKTTSRSTEAFF.

This clonotype occurred many times. The chain uses TRBV7-9 and TRBJ2-4; 8 bases align to TRBD1. The CDR3 length is 14 residues. V dropped 5 bases and J dropped 8; count of bases not matched to a gene: 8. Looked up from germline, CDR1 is SEHNR and CDR2 is FQNEAQ (reference sequence). The CDR3 DNA follows: TGTGCCAGCAGCCCTCAGGGGGCGCGGGACATTCAGTACTTC. Protein: CASSPQGARDIQYF.

This chain links TRBV28 with TRBJ2-1; a weak D match, TRBD2 (6 bases). CDR3 length: 15 residues. Germline values: CDR1 MDHEN, CDR2 SYDVKM. V lost 1 base to trimming and J lost 9 bases, with 16 bases between them. As DNA, the CDR3 is TGTGCCAGCAGTTTATCTCACGGGAGCAGAGGTGAGCAGTTCTTC. This encodes CASSLSHGSRGEQFF.

This clonotype turned up a few times. The V and J genes are TRBV12-3 or TRBV12-4 and TRBJ2-1, with D unclear. The CDR3 is made up of 14 amino acids. Deletions cut 10 bases from V and 3 bases from J, with 16 bases between. CDR3 protein: CATKGQNDYNEQFF. The CDR3 nucleotides read TGTGCCACCAAAGGTCAAAATGACTACAATGAGCAGTTCTTC.

This clonotype occurred many times. The chain joins TRBV6-5 to TRBJ2-2; D is unresolved. CDR1 and CDR2 (germline): MNHEY, SVGAGI. V lost 2 bases to trimming and J lost 6 bases, with 1 base between them. This CDR3 is 11 amino acids long. The CDR3 bases are TGTGCCAGCAGTTACGCCGGGGAGCTGTTTTTT. It translates to CASSYAGELFF.

This clonotype was seen more than once but under ten times. This sequence joins TRBV10-3 and TRBJ2-3; TRBD2 is a possible D gene (5 bases). The germline CDR1 and CDR2 sequences are ENHRY and SYGVKD. The CDR3 contains 14 residues. V was pared by 3 bases and J by 4 bases, with 11 bases between. The CDR3 DNA reads TGTGCCATCAGTGAAAGCGGTTGGGCAGATACGCAGTATTTT. Its translation: CAISESGWADTQYF.

This clonotype was seen a handful of times. The rearrangement joins TRBV19 to TRBJ2-3, with D maybe TRBD1 (6 bases). Germline assignment: CDR1 LNHDA and CDR2 SQIVND (reference sequence). V gave up 5 bases and J gave up 2 bases, with 29 bases separating them. The CDR3 sequence is 20 residues long. This chain's CDR3 is CASSVHRVFRAVPHTDTQYF. The DNA for the CDR3 is TGTGCCAGTAGTGTCCACAGGGTGTTTAGAGCGGTTCCCCACACAGATACGCAGTATTTT.

This clonotype was detected ten times or more. In DNA, the CDR3 is TGCGCCAGCAGCTTAGACAGCCGGAACACCGGGGAGCTGTTTTTT. Translated, it gives CASSLDSRNTGELFF. The J gene is TRBJ2-2, the V gene TRBV5-1; tentatively, D is TRBD1 (5 bases). The V gene's germline CDR1 is SGHRS and CDR2 YFSETQ. CDR3 size: 15 residues. V was pared by 2 bases and J by 1 base, with 9 bases between.

This clonotype was counted between two and nine times. J is TRBJ1-5 and V is TRBV7-9; D remains ambiguous. Trimming took 1 base from V and 5 from J, leaving 9 bases between them. Germline V CDR1 and CDR2: SEHNR, FQNEAQ (reference sequence). The CDR3 has 14 residues. CDR3: CASSLGTSDQPQHF. For the CDR3, the DNA is TGTGCCAGCAGCTTAGGGACCTCGGATCAGCCCCAGCATTTT.

This clonotype showed up just a few times. The V gene is TRBV5-6, the J gene TRBJ2-7; 10 bases are a match to TRBD2. CDR1 is SGHDT and CDR2 is YYEEEE in the germline V gene. With V trimmed by 2 bases and J by 4 bases, 3 bases remained unmatched. The CDR3 loop spans 14 amino acids. CDR3 protein: CASSFSSGGYEQYV. The DNA for the CDR3 is TGTGCCAGCAGCTTCTCTAGCGGGGGATACGAGCAGTACGTC.

The chain uses TRBV4-3 and TRBJ1-1; 7 bases align to TRBD1. V was clipped by 0 bases and J by 6 bases; unmatched bases: 13. Germline values: CDR1 LGHNA, CDR2 YSLEER. The CDR3 spans 17 residues. This CDR3 is CASSQEGETGRSAEAFF. The CDR3 DNA sequence: TGCGCCAGCAGCCAAGAAGGAGAGACAGGGCGTAGCGCTGAAGCTTTCTTT.

This clonotype was picked up a small number of times. This chain links TRBV11-2 with TRBJ2-5; D perhaps matches TRBD2 (6 bases). Germline V gives CDR1 SGHAT, CDR2 FQNNGV. The ends were cut back, 4 bases at V and 7 bases at J, with 22 bases in the middle. The CDR3 spans 16 residues. The CDR3 is CASSSSPGPTGGTQYF. DNA of the CDR3: TGTGCCAGCAGCTCCTCCCCGGGTCCGACCGGGGGGACCCAGTACTTC.

This clonotype came up a few times. The chain links TRBV4-3 to TRBJ1-4; 7 nucleotides agree with TRBD1. Germline CDR1 LGHNA, CDR2 YSLEER. The CDR3 runs to 17 residues. V shed 2 bases, J shed 7 bases, and the junction held 13 bases outside the gene matches. The CDR3, as DNA: TGCGCCAGCAGCCAACCTGGGACAGTCCGAGGAGTTGAAAAACTGTTTTTT. It encodes CASSQPGTVRGVEKLFF.

The rearrangement uses TRBV27 and TRBJ2-7; D unresolved. CDR3 length equals 13 residues. The V and J ends lost 3 bases and 2 bases respectively, with 8 bases between them. Germline V gene sequence: CDR1 MNHEY, CDR2 SMNVEV (reference sequence). CDR3 coding DNA: TGTGCCAGCAGTTTCAGCCAGACCTACGAGCAGTACTTC. As protein: CASSFSQTYEQYF.

The chain carries TRBV28 and TRBJ2-7; TRBD2 aligns across 7 bases. CDR1 is MDHEN, CDR2 SYDVKM, per germline. V dropped 8 bases and J dropped 3; count of bases not matched to a gene: 10. This CDR3 is built from 14 residues. In DNA form, the CDR3 reads TGTGCCAGCTCCCTCCGACTAGCCCTCTACGAGCAGTACTTC. This translates into CASSLRLALYEQYF.

This clonotype was seen a handful of times. The chain uses TRBV20-1 and TRBJ1-1, with TRBD1 matching over 8 bases. The V segment lost 7 bases and the J segment 1 base; nucleotides outside the gene matches: 11. Per germline, CDR1 DFQATT and CDR2 SNEGSKA (reference sequence). The CDR3 runs 15 residues. Here the CDR3 DNA reads TGCAGTGTAAAACCCAGACAGGGGACGAACACTGAAGCTTTCTTT. Translating it yields CSVKPRQGTNTEAFF.

The gene calls are TRBV20-1 and TRBJ1-2; D not certain. Trimming shortened V by 6 bases and J by 3 bases, and 23 bases separated the two germline ends. The germline V gene has CDR1 DFQATT and CDR2 SNEGSKA (reference sequence). The CDR3 totals 16 residues. CDR3 nucleotide sequence: TGCAGTGCCCCGATAGGCATTTCTTCGACTTACTATGGCTACACCTTC. Translated, it gives CSAPIGISSTYYGYTF.

This clonotype was detected ten times or more. The chain joins TRBV7-2 to TRBJ1-5; 7 bases map to TRBD1. The J segment lost 6 bases and the V segment lost 4 bases, leaving 9 bases of the junction unmatched. Germline V CDR1 and CDR2: SGHTA, FQGNSA. The CDR3 has 15 amino acids. CDR3 protein: CASSSPRGLGQPQHF. The DNA of the CDR3 is TGTGCCAGCAGCTCCCCTAGGGGGCTAGGTCAGCCCCAGCATTTT.

Only a few counts were recorded for this clonotype. The V gene is TRBV18, the J gene TRBJ2-6, with a tentative D call TRBD2 (5 bases). The CDR3 runs 18 residues. V dropped 0 bases and J dropped 0 bases, with 12 bases sitting between them. The germline V gene encodes CDR1 KGHSH and CDR2 LQKENI. The CDR3 DNA reads as TGTGCCAGCTCACCACCGACGATTAGCGCCTCTGGGGCCAACGTCCTGACTTTC. As protein: CASSPPTISASGANVLTF.

The rearrangement joins TRBV4-3 to TRBJ2-2; D is undetermined. V was pared by 0 bases and J by 5 bases, with 16 bases between. In germline, CDR1 is LGHNA, CDR2 YSLEER. The CDR3 covers 17 residues. In DNA, the CDR3 is TGCGCCAGCAGCCAAGAATGGAAAGGAATACGGACCGGGGAGCTGTTTTTT. Protein product: CASSQEWKGIRTGELFF.

The gene calls are TRBV29-1 and TRBJ2-3; D could derive from TRBD1 or TRBD2 (5 bases each). V lost 2 bases to trimming and J lost 2 bases, with 8 bases between them. The germline V gene has CDR1 SQVTM and CDR2 ANQGSEA. The CDR3 totals 13 residues. The CDR3 nucleotides are TGCAGCGTTGAAACGGGGACCACAGATACGCAGTATTTT. It encodes CSVETGTTDTQYF.